Included here is one T cell receptor beta chain sequence, with context. Its antigen is not yet known. No much larger clonotype is one base removed from it; base qualities were not supplied. To prepare the library, 5' RACE was applied. For sequencing, an Illumina HiSeq 2500 was employed. A second PCR of roughly 7 to 11 cycles was performed with a sample-barcoded 5' primer and a J-beta primer mix. Each TCR beta cDNA molecule received a unique molecular identifier from a template-switch 5' adaptor carrying 12 random nucleotides. Each sample yielded at least 3 million CDR3-containing paired-end reads. All of the RNA was converted into first-strand cDNA using the Mint cDNA synthesis kit, with a TRBC-specific oligonucleotide serving as the primer. Following uracil-DNA glycosylase treatment, all cDNA underwent a first 18-cycle PCR with the universal primers M1SS and BC2_uni_R. For the original study's pipeline: For normalization, 1 million high-quality reads, each with a distinct molecular identifier, were randomly selected from each sample. Reads with shared molecular identifiers were discarded instead of being binned into consensus sequences. MiTCR, set to a Q25 quality threshold and the strictest error-elimination algorithm, was used for CDR3 identification, clonotype clustering and error correction. A nonparametric unseen species model with Euler transformation was used to estimate a lower bound on total TCR beta diversity. In TCRdb, the public reads were trimmed at Q25 with fastp and aligned with MiXCR, with productive beta chains retained. Each CDR3 protein gets just one entry, which takes the most common genes and DNA from the rows behind it. TCRdb's processing, not the study's, gives the V and J calls here. This sample gives 600,000 to 850,000 distinct CDR3 sequences in total; about 25% of them show up just once. More than 8.5% of the sample comes from the top ten.

The germline V gene specifies SGHRS as CDR1 and YFSETQ as CDR2. The CDR3, from cysteine to phenylalanine, totals 15 residues. The CDR3 DNA has 45 bases and is translated from base 1. Systemically healthy Caucasian individuals from Russia, 39 in total and aged roughly 6 to 100 years, were included as donors. Each donor gave ten milliliters of peripheral blood, drawn into EDTA-treated Vacutainer tubes. Ficoll-Paque density-gradient centrifugation was used to isolate PBMCs, with at least 7 million obtained per sample. Total RNA was extracted from PBMCs with Trizol reagent, with at least 5 micrograms obtained per sample. Naive CD45RAhigh/CD27high T cell percentages were measured by flow cytometry on a PBMC aliquot from every donor. These data belong to a study of blood T cells in healthy people across ages (dated by TCRdb to between 2015 and 2017). About the study as a whole: In model experiments, template switching captured roughly one uniquely barcoded TCR beta cDNA molecule for every two T cells. Age-related changes in TCR beta repertoire diversity were measured in the study by deep sequencing normalized with unique cDNA molecular identifiers. The donors were divided into four age groups: young (average about 16 years), middle-aged (about 39), aged (about 60) and long-lived (82). Two additional independent replicas of 1 million unique cDNA reads from the same blood draw were analyzed for two donors (one aged 18 to 30 and one aged 80 or older). The full study reports these points: As age increased, observed TCR beta diversity per million T cells dropped in a roughly linear way, and a significant reduction was already evident by age about 40. The CMV infection status of donors was not known, potentially confounding age-related changes in expanded clonotypes. Observed TCR beta diversity correlated strongly with the percentage of naive T cells measured by flow cytometry. Compared with the aged group, more naive CD4+ T cells, fewer expanded clones and increased TCR diversity were shown by the long-lived group, suggesting age selection. Estimates of total diversity from one million sequenced T cells were regarded as lower bounds and underestimates. Bulk unsorted PBMC profiling prevented conclusive comparison of naive and antigen-experienced compartments.

These data were likewise used in another study, on T cells of mothers and their children. The second investigation adds: The donors were nine systemically healthy Caucasian individuals, made up of three mothers and their six children. cDNA synthesis used all of the extracted RNA, with roughly 1.5 ug of RNA in each 15 ul reaction. In the second PCR, the M1S primer introduced both the sample barcodes and 2-4 random nucleotides. Each mother yielded over 9 million TCR beta CDR3 reads and each child roughly 3.1 million reads. Thymic selection shapes the output of TCR recombination in a similar way in related and unrelated pairs, and inherited differences have a minor effect. Related mother-child pairs always showed normalized repertoire overlap that was slightly higher than in unrelated mother-child pairs, though the difference was never significant. No persistent microchimeric T cell clones were detected, at a sensitivity of roughly 96 clones per million clonotypes. To look for features that set related mother-child pairs apart from unrelated individuals, the researchers ran deep NGS to compare the TCR beta repertoires of mothers and children. The mean age was 40 +/- 4 years for the mothers and approximately 11 +/- 4 years for the children. After adapter ligation with NEBNext reagents, the libraries were sequenced on Illumina HiSeq 2000 with 100+100 nt paired-end reads. To prevent cross-contamination, the mother and child libraries were prepared one month apart and sequenced in separate runs. Between roughly 500,000 and 2,100,000 distinct TCR beta clonotypes were identified per donor. Naive TCR beta clonotypes were estimated from low-frequency clonotypes matched to each donor's FACS-determined naive share, without sorting.

Specimen: blood. The chain employs TRBV5-1 and TRBJ2-5; 9 of the junction bases match TRBD2. With the DNA end fitting TRBJ2-1 better, the J assignment may be wrong. This receptor was obtained from a boy younger than 18 in good health. The CDR3 reads CASKKREEIRNEQFF. The DNA sequence follows: TGCGCCAGCAAGAAGCGGGAGGAGATTAGGAATGAGCAGTTCTTC.